This TCR beta chain was retrieved from a study of blood T cell repertoires in COVID-19. J lost 5 bases, V lost 4 bases, and 6 bases had no gene match. The germline CDR1 and CDR2 sequences are LNHDA and SQIVND (reference sequence). This CDR3 spans 16 amino acids. Only in-frame clones appear in the TCRdb table, and some are missing; sequencing was by immunoSEQ multiplex PCR. The repertoire includes over 100,000 clones, approximately 88% of them detected once, and approximately 0.77% sits in the top ten. The chain couples TRBV19 to TRBJ2-3; the match to TRBD2 covers 13 bases. The sequence was collected from a woman in her 70s with acute or convalescent COVID-19. The sequencing input was peripheral blood. For the CDR3, the DNA is TGTGCCAGTAGTACCGGGACTAGCGGGGTCGGAGATACGCAGTATTTT. Translated, it gives CASSTGTSGVGDTQYF.